Below, 21 T cell receptor beta chains from the same sample are listed, as sequenced in a study of blood T cell repertoires in COVID-19. The repertoire was sequenced with immunoSEQ multiplex PCR; TCRdb's copy has only in-frame clones and lacks some. The sample includes roughly 100,000 clones, roughly 83% seen only once; the top ten take approximately 3.3%. Sequenced material: peripheral blood. Receptors were obtained from a woman of 80 years or more with active or convalescent COVID-19.

This clone came up a few times. The V call is TRBV4-2, the J call TRBJ2-6; D remains ambiguous. Trimming removed 4 bases from V and 0 bases from J, with 10 bases in between. There are 16 residues in the CDR3. Germline V CDR1 and CDR2: LGHNA, YNFKEQ. For the CDR3, the DNA is TGTGCCAGCAGCCTGTCCAGAAGCTCTGGGGCCAACGTCCTGACTTTC. Encoded protein: CASSLSRSSGANVLTF.

The chain combines TRBV4-3 with TRBJ1-5, with 8 bases aligning to TRBD1. The CDR3 is made up of 15 amino acids. CDR1 and CDR2 (germline): LGHNA, YSLEER. Trimming removed 3 bases from V and 5 bases from J; junction bases left unmatched: 6. The CDR3 here is CASSQTRDRYQPQHF. CDR3 coding DNA: TGCGCCAGCAGCCAGACCCGGGACAGGTATCAGCCCCAGCATTTT.

This clone came up once. The chain joins TRBV9 to TRBJ1-5, with 9 bases fitting TRBD1. The CDR3 has 15 residues. The junction had 5 bases not matched to a gene; V was cut back by 0 bases and J by 7 bases. Germline CDR1 is SGDLS and CDR2 is YYNGEE. Here the CDR3 reads CASSVEGTGIQPQHF. CDR3 in DNA: TGTGCCAGCAGCGTAGAAGGGACAGGGATCCAGCCCCAGCATTTT.

The V call is TRBV10-3, the J call TRBJ2-3, with 11 bases fitting TRBD2. Germline-derived CDR1 and CDR2 are ENHRY and SYGVKD. The CDR3 is 13 residues long. V gave up 7 bases and J gave up 6 bases; unmatched junction bases: 3. The CDR3 region has the DNA TGTGCCATCACCCCTAGCGGGGGGGATACGCAGTATTTT. Translation gives CAITPSGGDTQYF.

The chain has TRBV28 and TRBJ1-5, with D maybe TRBD1 (6 bases). The germline V gene has CDR1 MDHEN and CDR2 SYDVKM. The CDR3 runs to 16 residues. The germline V and J ends were trimmed by 5 bases and 0 bases, with 14 bases remaining between them. The CDR3 region is CASSTRTDLSNQPQHF. The CDR3 DNA sequence: TGTGCCAGCAGTACTCGGACAGACCTTAGCAATCAGCCCCAGCATTTT. Supplemented by reference TRBV28 and TRBJ1-5, the full variable domain reads DVKVTQSSRYLVKRTGEKVFLECVQDMDHENMFWYRQDPGLGLRLIYFSYDVKMKEKGDIPEGYSVSREKKERFSLILESASTNQTSMYLCASSTRTDLSNQPQHFGDGTRLSIL.

The rearrangement joins TRBV30 to TRBJ1-1; a weak D match, TRBD1 (5 bases). This CDR3 region has 14 residues. With 0 bases removed from V and 2 bases from J, the gap between germline ends came to 10 bases. The germline V gene encodes CDR1 GTSNPN and CDR2 SVGIG (reference sequence). This CDR3 is CAWSVGTGNTEAFF. The CDR3 nucleotides are TGTGCCTGGAGTGTAGGAACAGGCAACACTGAAGCTTTCTTT.

V usage is TRBV5-1 and J usage is TRBJ1-2; 8 nucleotides match TRBD1. The CDR3 has 13 residues. Germline CDR1 and CDR2: SGHRS and YFSETQ. With 4 bases clipped from V and 5 bases from J, the junction kept 4 bases outside the gene matches. This CDR3 reads CASSETGVYGYTF. CDR3 nucleotide sequence: TGCGCCAGCAGCGAGACAGGGGTTTATGGCTACACCTTC.

Written as DNA, the CDR3 is TGTGCCAGCAGTTTAACACAGGGGGAGGCTAAAAGTGGGCACACCTTC. Protein: CASSLTQGEAKSGHTF. The J gene is TRBJ1-2, the V gene TRBV28; TRBD1 matches 8 bases. V was clipped by 2 bases and J by 12 bases; unmatched bases: 17. The germline V gene has CDR1 MDHEN and CDR2 SYDVKM. The CDR3 loop spans 16 amino acids.

V gene TRBV28 combines with J gene TRBJ1-5, with D unresolved. The CDR3 is 15 residues long. Germline V CDR1 and CDR2: MDHEN, SYDVKM. V was trimmed by 3 bases and J by 0 bases, leaving 9 bases between them. Here the CDR3 reads CASSFQDISNQPQHF. CDR3 nucleotide sequence: TGTGCCAGCAGTTTCCAAGACATTAGCAATCAGCCCCAGCATTTT.

This clone occurred a few times. V gene TRBV19 combines with J gene TRBJ1-5; 8 nucleotides agree with TRBD1. The junction had 8 bases not matched to a gene; V was cut back by 9 bases and J by 1 base. Germline values: CDR1 LNHDA, CDR2 SQIVND (reference sequence). The CDR3 extends over 15 amino acids. CDR3 amino acids: CASQKTGESNQPQHF. In nucleotides, the CDR3 is TGTGCCAGCCAAAAGACAGGGGAAAGCAATCAGCCCCAGCATTTT. Full variable domain (remainder filled in from reference TRBV19 and TRBJ1-5): DGGITQSPKYLFRKEGQNVTLSCEQNLNHDAMYWYRQDPGQGLRLIYYSQIVNDFQKGDIAEGYSVSREKKESFPLTVTSAQKNPTAFYLCASQKTGESNQPQHFGDGTRLSIL.

The V and J genes are TRBV7-8 and TRBJ1-1; D uncertain. The CDR3 has 11 amino acids. Trimming left V 3 bases short and J 4 bases short, with 3 bases between. Germline CDR1 SGHVS, CDR2 FQNEAQ. The CDR3, as DNA: TGTGCCAGCAGCTTTAGCACTGAAGCTTTCTTT. Encoded protein: CASSFSTEAFF.

V and J are TRBV4-1 and TRBJ1-1; possibly TRBD1 for D (6 bases). CDR1 and CDR2 (germline): MGHRA, YSYEKL. The CDR3 loop spans 14 amino acids. Trimming pared 3 bases from V and 1 base from J, leaving 9 bases between. CDR3 bases: TGCGCCAGCAGCCAGGGACACAGGAACACTGAAGCTTTCTTT. This encodes CASSQGHRNTEAFF.

The chain has TRBV5-1 and TRBJ1-1; weak D call: TRBD1 (6 bases). V was pared by 4 bases and J by 1 base, with 11 bases between. This CDR3 region has 14 residues. Looked up from germline, CDR1 is SGHRS and CDR2 is YFSETQ. CDR3 sequence: CASSTRTANTEAFF. CDR3 coding DNA: TGCGCCAGCAGCACCCGGACAGCGAACACTGAAGCTTTCTTT.

The V call is TRBV19, the J call TRBJ1-5, with 9 bases that match TRBD1. The CDR3 contains 15 residues. V lost 7 bases and J lost 4; bases outside the gene matches: 8. Germline CDR1 is LNHDA and CDR2 is SQIVND (reference sequence). CDR3 bases: TGTGCCAGTACCCCGACAGGGGGGGAGAATCAGCCCCAGCATTTT. Its protein product is CASTPTGGENQPQHF.

This chain's CDR3 is CASSFGSLVDNEQFF. CDR3 coding DNA: TGTGCCAGCAGTTTTGGCTCCCTTGTGGACAATGAGCAGTTCTTC. This chain connects TRBV28 to TRBJ2-1; D gene uncertain. Per the germline V gene, CDR1 is MDHEN and CDR2 is SYDVKM. The CDR3 loop spans 15 amino acids. The germline V and J ends were trimmed by 3 bases and 5 bases, with 14 bases remaining between them.

This sequence joins TRBV7-3 and TRBJ2-3, with 7 nucleotides matching TRBD2. CDR1 SGHTA and CDR2 FQGTGA come from the germline V gene. J gave up 0 bases and V 5 bases, and 5 bases lay outside the gene matches. This CDR3 comprises 15 residues. The CDR3 DNA sequence: TGTGCCAGCAGCCAGCGGGGCCAGAGCACAGATACGCAGTATTTT. It encodes CASSQRGQSTDTQYF.

The gene calls are TRBV3-1 (or the pseudogene TRBV3-2) and TRBJ2-2, with TRBD1 as a possible D gene (5 bases). Germline CDR1 is LGHDT and CDR2 is YNNKEL (reference sequence). This CDR3 contains 15 residues. V shed 7 bases and J shed 1 base, with 13 bases lying between them. The CDR3 sequence is CASTPYDRNTGELFF. CDR3 in DNA: TGTGCCAGCACCCCGTACGACAGGAACACCGGGGAGCTGTTTTTT.

V is TRBV5-1 and J is TRBJ2-3; 12 bases line up with TRBD2. The CDR3 sequence is 18 residues long. Germline V gene data show CDR1 as SGHRS and CDR2 as YFSETQ. After removal of 4 bases from V and 2 bases from J, the junction contained 11 bases not matched to a gene. The CDR3: CASSPGTSGSLNTDTQYF. DNA of the CDR3: TGCGCCAGCAGCCCGGGGACTAGCGGGTCTTTAAACACAGATACGCAGTATTTT.

The V gene is TRBV28, the J gene TRBJ1-5, with D maybe TRBD1 (6 bases). This CDR3 has 15 residues. Germline V gene data show CDR1 as MDHEN and CDR2 as SYDVKM. Trimming took 5 bases from V and 2 from J, leaving 13 bases between them. The CDR3 DNA sequence: TGTGCCAGCAGTCCAGGGAGGGGGGGCAATCAGCCCCAGCATTTT. This encodes CASSPGRGGNQPQHF.

The chain uses TRBV7-2 and TRBJ1-3; the match to TRBD1 covers 11 bases. Trimming removed 4 bases from V and 7 bases from J; junction bases left unmatched: 9. There are 16 residues in the CDR3. Per germline, CDR1 SGHTA and CDR2 FQGNSA. CDR3 bases: TGTGCCAGCAGCTATTACCCCGGACAGGGGGCTAACACCATATATTTT. Translated, it gives CASSYYPGQGANTIYF.

This clone was picked up one time. This chain uses TRBV28 with TRBJ2-7; the D gene is possibly TRBD1 (6 bases). The CDR3 runs to 18 residues. CDR1 and CDR2 (germline): MDHEN, SYDVKM. The V and J ends lost 4 bases and 3 bases respectively, with 25 bases between them. CDR3 sequence: CASSSIMGDKGPYYEQYF. CDR3 sequence (DNA): TGTGCCAGCAGTTCGATAATGGGGGACAAGGGGCCGTACTACGAGCAGTACTTC.